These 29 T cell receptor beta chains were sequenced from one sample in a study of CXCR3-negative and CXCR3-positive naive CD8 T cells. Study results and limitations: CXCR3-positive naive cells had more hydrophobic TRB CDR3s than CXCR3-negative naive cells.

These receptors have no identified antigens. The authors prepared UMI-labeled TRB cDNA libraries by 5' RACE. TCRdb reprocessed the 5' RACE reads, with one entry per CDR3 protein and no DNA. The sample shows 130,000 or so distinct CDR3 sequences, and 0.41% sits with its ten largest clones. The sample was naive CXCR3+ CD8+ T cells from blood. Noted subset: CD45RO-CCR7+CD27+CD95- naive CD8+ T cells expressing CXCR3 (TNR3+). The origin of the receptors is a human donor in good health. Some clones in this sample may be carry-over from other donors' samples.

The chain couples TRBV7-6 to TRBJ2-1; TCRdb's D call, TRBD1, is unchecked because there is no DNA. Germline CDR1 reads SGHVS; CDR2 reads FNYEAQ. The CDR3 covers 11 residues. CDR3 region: CASSLAGPWVF.

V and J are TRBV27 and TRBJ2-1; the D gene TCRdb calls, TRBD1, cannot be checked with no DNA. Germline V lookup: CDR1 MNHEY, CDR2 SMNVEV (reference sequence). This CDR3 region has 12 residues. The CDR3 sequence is CASSVQGHEQFF.

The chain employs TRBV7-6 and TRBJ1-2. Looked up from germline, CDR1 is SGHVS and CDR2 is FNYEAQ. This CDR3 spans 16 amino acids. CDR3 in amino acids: CASSPVEWGVPSGYTF.

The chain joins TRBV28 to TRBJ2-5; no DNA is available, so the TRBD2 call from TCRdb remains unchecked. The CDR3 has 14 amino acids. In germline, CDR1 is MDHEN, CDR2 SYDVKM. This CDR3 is CASSLAGVMETQYF.

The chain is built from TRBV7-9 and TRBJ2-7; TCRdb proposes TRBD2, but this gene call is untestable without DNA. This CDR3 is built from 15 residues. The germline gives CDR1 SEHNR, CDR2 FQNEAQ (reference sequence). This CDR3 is CASRGDSGTSYEQYF.

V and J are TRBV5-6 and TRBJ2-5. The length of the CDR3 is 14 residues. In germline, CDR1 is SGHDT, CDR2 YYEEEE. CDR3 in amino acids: CASSSLLIGETQYF.

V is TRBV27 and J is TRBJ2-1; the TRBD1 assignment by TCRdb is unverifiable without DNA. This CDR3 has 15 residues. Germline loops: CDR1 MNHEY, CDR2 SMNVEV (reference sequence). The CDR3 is CASSLSGQGWDEQFF.

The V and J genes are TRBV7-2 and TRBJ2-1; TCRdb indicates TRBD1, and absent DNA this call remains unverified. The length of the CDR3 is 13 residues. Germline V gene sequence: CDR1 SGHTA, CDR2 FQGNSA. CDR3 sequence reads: CASSSDRVNEQFF.

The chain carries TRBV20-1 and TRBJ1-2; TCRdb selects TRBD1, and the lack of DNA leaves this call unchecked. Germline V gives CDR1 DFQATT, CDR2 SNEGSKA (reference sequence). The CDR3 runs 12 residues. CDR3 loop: CSATDRDYGYTF.

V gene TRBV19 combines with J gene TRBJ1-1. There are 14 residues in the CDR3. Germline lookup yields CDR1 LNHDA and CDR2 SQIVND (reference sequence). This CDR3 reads CASSPPYRNTEAFF.

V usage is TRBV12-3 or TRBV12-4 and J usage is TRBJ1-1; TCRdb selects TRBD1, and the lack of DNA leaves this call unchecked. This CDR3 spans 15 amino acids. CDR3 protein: CASSPPSGGYTEAFF.

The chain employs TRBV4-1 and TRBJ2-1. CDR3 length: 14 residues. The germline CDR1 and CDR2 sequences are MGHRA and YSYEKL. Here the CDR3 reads CASSQWDSYNEQFF.

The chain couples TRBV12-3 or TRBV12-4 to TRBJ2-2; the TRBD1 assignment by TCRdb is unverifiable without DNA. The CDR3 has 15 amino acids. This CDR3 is CASSRPDMGTGELFF.

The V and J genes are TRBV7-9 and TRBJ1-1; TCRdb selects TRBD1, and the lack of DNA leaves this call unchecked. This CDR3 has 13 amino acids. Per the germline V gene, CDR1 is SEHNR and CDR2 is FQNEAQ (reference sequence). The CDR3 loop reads CANTQDPNTEAFF.

This chain's CDR3 is CASSTTVNEQFF. The chain couples TRBV9 to TRBJ2-1; there is no DNA to check the TCRdb D call of TRBD1. CDR1 is SGDLS, CDR2 YYNGEE, per germline. The CDR3 loop spans 12 amino acids.

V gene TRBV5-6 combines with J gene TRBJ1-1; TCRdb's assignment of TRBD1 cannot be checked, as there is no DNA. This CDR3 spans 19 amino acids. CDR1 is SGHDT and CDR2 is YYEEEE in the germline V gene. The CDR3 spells CASSLGTGASLLVNTEAFF.

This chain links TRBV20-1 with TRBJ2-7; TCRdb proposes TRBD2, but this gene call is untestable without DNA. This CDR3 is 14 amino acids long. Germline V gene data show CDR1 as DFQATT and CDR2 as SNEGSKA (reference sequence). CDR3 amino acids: CSAMTRSRSYEQYF.

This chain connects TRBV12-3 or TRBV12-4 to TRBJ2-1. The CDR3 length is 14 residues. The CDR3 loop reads CAITRQPPYNEQFF.

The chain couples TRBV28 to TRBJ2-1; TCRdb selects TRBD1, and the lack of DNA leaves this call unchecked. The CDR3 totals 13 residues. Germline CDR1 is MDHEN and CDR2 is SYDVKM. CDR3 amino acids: CASYQTGLDEQFF.

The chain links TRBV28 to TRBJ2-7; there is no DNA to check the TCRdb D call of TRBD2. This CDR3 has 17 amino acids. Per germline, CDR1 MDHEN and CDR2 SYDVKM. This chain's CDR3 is CASSLGTSGGPPYEQYF.

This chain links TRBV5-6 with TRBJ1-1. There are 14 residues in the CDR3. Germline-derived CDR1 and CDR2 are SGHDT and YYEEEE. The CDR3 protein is CASSSGGDYTEAFF.

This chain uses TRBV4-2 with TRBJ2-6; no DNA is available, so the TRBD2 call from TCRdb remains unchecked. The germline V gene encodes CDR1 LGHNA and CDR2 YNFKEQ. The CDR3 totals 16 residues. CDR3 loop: CASSPPGEAGANVLTF.

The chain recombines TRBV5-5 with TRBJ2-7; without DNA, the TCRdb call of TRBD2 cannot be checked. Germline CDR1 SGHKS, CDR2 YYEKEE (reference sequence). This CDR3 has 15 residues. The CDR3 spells CASSLANSGGYEQYF.

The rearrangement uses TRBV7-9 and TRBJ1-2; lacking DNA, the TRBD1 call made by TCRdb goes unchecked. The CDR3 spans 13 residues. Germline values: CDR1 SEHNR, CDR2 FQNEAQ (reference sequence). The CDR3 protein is CASSFGDSYGYTF.

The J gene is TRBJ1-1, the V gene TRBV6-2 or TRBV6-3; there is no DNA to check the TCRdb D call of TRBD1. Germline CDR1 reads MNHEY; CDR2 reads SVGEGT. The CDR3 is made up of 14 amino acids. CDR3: CASSYPRDRGEAFF.

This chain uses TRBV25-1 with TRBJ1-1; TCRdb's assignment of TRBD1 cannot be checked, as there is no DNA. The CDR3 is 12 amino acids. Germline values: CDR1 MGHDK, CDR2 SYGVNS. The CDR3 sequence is CASNRGGTEAFF.

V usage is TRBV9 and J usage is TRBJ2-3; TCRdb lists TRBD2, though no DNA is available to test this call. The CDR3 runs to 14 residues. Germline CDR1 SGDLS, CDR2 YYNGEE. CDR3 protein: CASSVGAVADTQYF. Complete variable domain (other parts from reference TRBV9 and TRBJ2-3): DSGVTQTPKHLITATGQRVTLRCSPRSGDLSVYWYQQSLDQGLQFLIQYYNGEERAKGNILERFSAQQFPDLHSELNLSSLELGDSALYFCASSVGAVADTQYFGPGTRLTVL.

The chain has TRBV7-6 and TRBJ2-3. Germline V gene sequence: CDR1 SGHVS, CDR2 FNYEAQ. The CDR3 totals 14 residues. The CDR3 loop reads CASSLVKATDTQYF. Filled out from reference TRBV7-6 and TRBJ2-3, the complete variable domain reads GAGVSQSPRYKVTKRGQDVALRCDPISGHVSLYWYRQALGQGPEFLTYFNYEAQQDKSGLPNDRFSAERPEGSISTLTIQRTEQRDSAMYRCASSLVKATDTQYFGPGTRLTVL.

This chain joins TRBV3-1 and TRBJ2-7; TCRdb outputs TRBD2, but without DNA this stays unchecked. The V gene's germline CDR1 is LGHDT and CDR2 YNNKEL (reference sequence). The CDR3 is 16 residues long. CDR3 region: CASSPTSGRDTYEQYF.